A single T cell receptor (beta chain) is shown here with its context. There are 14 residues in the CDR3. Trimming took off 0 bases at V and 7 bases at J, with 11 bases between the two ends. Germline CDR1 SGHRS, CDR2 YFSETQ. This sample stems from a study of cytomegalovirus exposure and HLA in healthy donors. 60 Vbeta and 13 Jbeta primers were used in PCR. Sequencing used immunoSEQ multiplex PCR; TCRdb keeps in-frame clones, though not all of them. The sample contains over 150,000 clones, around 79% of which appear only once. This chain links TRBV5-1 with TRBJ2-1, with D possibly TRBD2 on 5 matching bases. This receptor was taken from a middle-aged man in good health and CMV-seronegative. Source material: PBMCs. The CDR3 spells CASSLGQRVNEQFF. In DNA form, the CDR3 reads TGCGCCAGCAGCTTGGGGCAGAGGGTAAATGAGCAGTTCTTC.